Below, 25 T cell receptor beta chains from the same sample are listed, as sequenced in a study of T cell responses to AZD1222 COVID-19 vaccine. Sequenced by immunoSEQ multiplex PCR; TCRdb stores in-frame clones only, minus some. The sample has roughly 110,000 clones, about 90% seen once. Sequencing was performed on peripheral blood, taken on day 0 of AZD1222 vaccination. These TCRs come from an adult in good health.

This rearrangement joins TRBV2 to TRBJ2-1; 7 positions agree with TRBD1. V dropped 6 bases and J dropped 7; count of bases not matched to a gene: 9. CDR3 length equals 14 residues. In germline, CDR1 is SNHLY, CDR2 FYNNEI. The CDR3 region is CASRGDRVGNEQFF. The CDR3 DNA reads as TGTGCCAGCAGGGGCGACAGGGTCGGGAATGAGCAGTTCTTC.

The V gene is TRBV19, the J gene TRBJ2-1; D call uncertain. The CDR3 contains 10 residues. V was trimmed by 5 bases and J by 7 bases, leaving 3 bases between them. Per the germline V gene, CDR1 is LNHDA and CDR2 is SQIVND (reference sequence). The CDR3 sequence is CASSGNEQFF. The CDR3 DNA follows: TGTGCCAGTAGTGGGAATGAGCAGTTCTTC.

This rearrangement joins TRBV5-1 to TRBJ1-2; a weak D match, TRBD1 (5 bases). The CDR3 has 13 amino acids. Trimming left V 0 bases short and J 8 bases short, with 11 bases between. Germline V CDR1 and CDR2: SGHRS, YFSETQ. The CDR3 here is CASSLAQGKGYTF. The CDR3 DNA reads TGCGCCAGCAGCTTGGCTCAGGGTAAGGGCTACACCTTC.

This chain joins TRBV10-2 and TRBJ2-7, with 14 bases aligning to TRBD2. The V gene end was trimmed by 6 bases and the J gene end by 4 bases; junction bases not matched to a gene: 2. Per the germline V gene, CDR1 is WSHSY and CDR2 is SAAADI. This CDR3 spans 14 amino acids. For the CDR3, the DNA is TGCGCCAGCAGGGGACTAGCGGGGGCGTACGAGCAGTACTTC. This sequence encodes CASRGLAGAYEQYF.

This chain joins TRBV5-1 and TRBJ2-4, with 9 positions matching TRBD2. Trimming took 1 base from V and 8 from J; bases not matched to a gene: 7. This CDR3 comprises 15 residues. In germline, CDR1 is SGHRS, CDR2 YFSETQ. CDR3 sequence: CASSLPSGDWDIQYF. CDR3 nucleotides: TGCGCCAGCAGCTTGCCTAGCGGGGATTGGGACATTCAGTACTTC.

The genes are TRBV6-5 and TRBJ1-1; D unresolved. This CDR3 comprises 13 residues. Trimming cost V 5 bases and J 4 bases, with 11 bases left between them. The germline gives CDR1 MNHEY, CDR2 SVGAGI. The CDR3 spells CASSPQEGTEAFF. CDR3 bases: TGTGCCAGCAGTCCCCAGGAGGGCACTGAAGCTTTCTTT.

This clone was detected once. In DNA form, the CDR3 reads TGTGCCAGCAGCCGGACAGGGGGAATGACCTACGAGCAGTACTTC. Its translation: CASSRTGGMTYEQYF. The chain uses TRBV5-6 and TRBJ2-7; TRBD1 agrees at 10 bases. From germline, CDR1 is SGHDT and CDR2 YYEEEE. J was trimmed by 2 bases and V by 4 bases; bases with no gene match: 6. The CDR3 consists of 15 residues.

The CDR3, as DNA: TGTGCCAGCAGGTTAGGCACCGGGGAGCTGTTTTTT. It encodes CASRLGTGELFF. The genes are TRBV28 and TRBJ2-2; D gene unclear. Germline V gene sequence: CDR1 MDHEN, CDR2 SYDVKM. This CDR3 spans 12 amino acids. The V end lost 6 bases, the J end lost 4 bases, and 6 bases lay between the germline ends.

The chain couples TRBV7-9 to TRBJ1-5; D perhaps matches TRBD1 (5 bases). V lost 5 bases and J lost 7, with 9 bases in between. Germline-derived CDR1 and CDR2 are SEHNR and FQNEAQ (reference sequence). The CDR3 totals 12 residues. The CDR3 region is CASSPGGQPQHF. The DNA of the CDR3 is TGTGCCAGCAGCCCGGGGGGGCAGCCCCAGCATTTT. Combining the CDR3 with reference TRBV7-9 and TRBJ1-5 gives the whole variable domain DTGVSQNPRHKITKRGQNVTFRCDPISEHNRLYWYRQTLGQGPEFLTYFQNEAQLEKSRLLSDRFSAERPKGSFSTLEIQRTEQGDSAMYLCASSPGGQPQHFGDGTRLSIL.

The V call is TRBV20-1, the J call TRBJ2-2; 9 bases map to TRBD2. Germline trimming cut 3 bases from V and 6 bases from J; bases unmatched to any gene: 5. The CDR3 consists of 14 residues. The germline CDR1 and CDR2 sequences are DFQATT and SNEGSKA (reference sequence). The CDR3 region is CSASASGRSGELFF. DNA for the CDR3: TGCAGTGCTAGTGCAAGCGGGAGGTCCGGGGAGCTGTTTTTT.

The chain combines TRBV19 with TRBJ1-5, with D maybe TRBD1 (5 bases). The CDR3 is 16 residues long. Deletions cut 5 bases from V and 1 base from J, with 15 bases between. The V gene's germline CDR1 is LNHDA and CDR2 SQIVND (reference sequence). CDR3 in amino acids: CASSSGWMGSNQPQHF. The CDR3 DNA reads as TGTGCCAGTAGTTCAGGGTGGATGGGGAGCAATCAGCCCCAGCATTTT.

The CDR3 bases are TGTGCCAGCAGCCCCCTGGGGGGTATGAACACTGAAGCTTTCTTT. This sequence encodes CASSPLGGMNTEAFF. The J gene is TRBJ1-1, the V gene TRBV7-3; tentatively, D is TRBD1 (5 bases). The CDR3 is 15 residues long. Germline lookup yields CDR1 SGHTA and CDR2 FQGTGA. Trimming removed 5 bases at V and 0 bases at J, with 13 bases between.

The genes are TRBV5-3 and TRBJ2-7; no firm D call. TRBV5-3 qualifies as an ORF whose function is uncertain. The CDR3 covers 15 residues. With 2 bases removed from V and 1 base from J, the gap between germline ends came to 13 bases. The CDR3 here is CARSFGYNSSYEQYF. The CDR3 DNA reads as TGTGCCAGAAGCTTTGGGTATAACAGTTCCTACGAGCAGTACTTC.

The chain uses TRBV25-1 and TRBJ2-7; tentatively, D is TRBD1 (5 bases). Trimming shortened V by 2 bases and J by 2 bases, and 10 bases separated the two germline ends. CDR1 is MGHDK, CDR2 SYGVNS, per germline. The CDR3 extends over 14 amino acids. The CDR3 DNA reads as TGTGCCAGCAGTGAAGCAGACAGCGCCTACGAGCAGTACTTC. This codes for CASSEADSAYEQYF.

This chain links TRBV3-1 (or the pseudogene TRBV3-2) with TRBJ1-6, with 8 positions matching TRBD1. In germline, CDR1 is LGHDT, CDR2 YNNKEL (reference sequence). The V segment lost 3 bases and the J segment 10 bases; nucleotides outside the gene matches: 14. The CDR3 is made up of 17 amino acids. The CDR3 bases are TGTGCCAGCAGCCACGCTCAGCCTCAGGGGGCGGGATCACCCCTCCACTTT. Translating gives CASSHAQPQGAGSPLHF.

The V call is TRBV5-1, the J call TRBJ2-6; tentative D call: TRBD2 (6 bases). Trimming pared 2 bases from V and 0 bases from J, leaving 15 bases between. Germline V gene lookup returns CDR1 SGHRS and CDR2 YFSETQ. The CDR3 spans 18 residues. CDR3 DNA: TGCGCCAGCAGCTTAGGTGCAGGGAGGCTCTCTGGGGCCAACGTCCTGACTTTC. This sequence encodes CASSLGAGRLSGANVLTF.

This chain joins TRBV3-1 (or the pseudogene TRBV3-2) and TRBJ2-1; TRBD2 is a possible D gene (5 bases). Germline CDR1 reads LGHDT; CDR2 reads YNNKEL (reference sequence). The ends were cut back, 9 bases at V and 6 bases at J, with 18 bases in the middle. The CDR3 is 14 residues long. CDR3 sequence (DNA): TGTGCCAGTACCTCGGGATTCCCTGGCAATGAGCAGTTCTTC. This encodes CASTSGFPGNEQFF.

The V gene is TRBV18, the J gene TRBJ2-5; TRBD2 might be the D (6 bases). Deletions cut 2 bases from V and 5 bases from J, with 12 bases between. This CDR3 spans 14 amino acids. Germline values: CDR1 KGHSH, CDR2 LQKENI. The CDR3 nucleotides are TGTGCCAGCTCACCAGATGCGGGGCAGGAGACCCAGTACTTC. Its protein is CASSPDAGQETQYF.

The chain recombines TRBV18 with TRBJ2-2, with TRBD1 as a possible D gene (6 bases). This CDR3 spans 16 amino acids. From germline, CDR1 is KGHSH and CDR2 LQKENI. V gave up 1 base and J gave up 0 bases, with 9 bases separating them. The CDR3 reads CASSPRTGSNTGELFF. DNA of the CDR3: TGTGCCAGCTCACCACGTACAGGGTCGAACACCGGGGAGCTGTTTTTT.

The chain combines TRBV7-9 with TRBJ1-4, with D perhaps TRBD1 (5 bases). Deletions cut 1 base from V and 4 bases from J, with 7 bases between. CDR1 SEHNR and CDR2 FQNEAQ come from the germline V gene (reference sequence). The CDR3 length is 14 residues. The CDR3 protein is CASSLGQSNEKLFF. The CDR3 DNA reads as TGTGCCAGCAGCTTAGGACAGAGTAATGAAAAACTGTTTTTT.

V is TRBV5-1 and J is TRBJ2-7, with 12 bases lining up with TRBD2. This CDR3 comprises 18 residues. The V segment lost 4 bases and the J segment 0 bases; nucleotides outside the gene matches: 11. Germline CDR1 is SGHRS and CDR2 is YFSETQ. CDR3 amino acids: CASSDPGTSGSSSYEQYF. In DNA, the CDR3 is TGCGCCAGCAGCGACCCCGGGACTAGCGGGTCCAGCTCCTACGAGCAGTACTTC.

The chain uses TRBV6-6 and TRBJ2-5; D unresolved. V lost 4 bases, J lost 1 base, and 13 bases lay in between. CDR1 is MNHNY and CDR2 is SVGAGI in the germline V gene (reference sequence). The CDR3 length is 15 residues. The DNA for the CDR3 is TGTGCCAGCAGTTCTCCACATAAGACCCAAGAGACCCAGTACTTC. Translation: CASSSPHKTQETQYF.

The chain joins TRBV6-5 to TRBJ1-1; 7 nucleotides agree with TRBD1. Germline V gene lookup returns CDR1 MNHEY and CDR2 SVGAGI. The CDR3 runs to 15 residues. Unmatched junction bases numbered 7, after V lost 5 bases and J lost 1 base. The CDR3 is CASSRGQLGNTEAFF. CDR3 in DNA: TGTGCCAGCAGTCGGGGACAGTTGGGGAACACTGAAGCTTTCTTT.

The J gene is TRBJ2-1, the V gene TRBV19; maybe TRBD1 (6 bases). Germline V gene sequence: CDR1 LNHDA, CDR2 SQIVND (reference sequence). V shed 3 bases and J shed 6 bases, with 9 bases lying between them. The length of the CDR3 is 13 residues. CDR3 protein: CASSMGRGNEQFF. The DNA of the CDR3 is TGTGCCAGTAGTATGGGCAGGGGCAATGAGCAGTTCTTC.

The chain has TRBV18 and TRBJ2-7; no clear D gene. CDR1 KGHSH and CDR2 LQKENI come from the germline V gene. The CDR3 contains 15 residues. Trimming took off 4 bases at V and 0 bases at J, with 13 bases between the two ends. The CDR3 sequence: CASSRPGRLSYEQYF. In DNA form, the CDR3 reads TGTGCCAGCTCACGACCCGGACGGCTCTCCTACGAGCAGTACTTC.